The next 19 T cell receptor beta chains were all read from a single sample in a study of cytomegalovirus exposure and HLA in healthy donors. Researchers ran the PCR with 60 Vbeta and 13 Jbeta primers. The table came from immunoSEQ multiplex PCR; TCRdb's copy has only in-frame clones and leaves some out. The repertoire has some 150,000 clones, approximately 84% of them found once; the top ten carry about 2.3%. Source material: PBMCs. These receptors were obtained from a woman younger than 30 in good health and CMV-seronegative.

The chain is built from TRBV27 and TRBJ2-2, with unresolved D. This CDR3 comprises 12 residues. Germline CDR1 MNHEY, CDR2 SMNVEV (reference sequence). Trimming pared 6 bases from V and 3 bases from J, leaving 5 bases between. The CDR3 reads CASSRDTGELFF. The CDR3 bases are TGTGCCAGCAGCCGTGACACCGGGGAGCTGTTTTTT.

J is TRBJ1-4 and V is TRBV6-6, with D possibly TRBD1 on 6 matching bases. Germline V gene data show CDR1 as MNHNY and CDR2 as SVGAGI (reference sequence). Trimming shortened V by 5 bases and J by 3 bases, and 16 bases separated the two germline ends. The CDR3 is made up of 16 amino acids. Written as DNA, the CDR3 is TGTGCCAGCAGTACGAACGACAGGAGCCCTAATGAAAAACTGTTTTTT. It is translated as CASSTNDRSPNEKLFF.

This clone is a singleton in its sample. This rearrangement joins TRBV27 to TRBJ1-5; D perhaps matches TRBD1 (5 bases). CDR1 and CDR2 from the germline V gene are MNHEY and SMNVEV (reference sequence). Trimming took off 9 bases at V and 7 bases at J, with 16 bases between the two ends. The CDR3 length is 13 residues. CDR3 residues: CASAPGFGQPQHF. CDR3 in DNA: TGTGCCAGTGCCCCAGGGTTTGGACAGCCCCAGCATTTT.

This chain joins TRBV10-3 and TRBJ1-4; 8 nucleotides agree with TRBD1. The CDR3 spans 16 residues. Trimming at V came to 6 bases and at J to 2 bases, leaving 8 bases not matched to a gene. Germline values: CDR1 ENHRY, CDR2 SYGVKD. In DNA form, the CDR3 reads TGTGCCATCAGCCCCCAGGGGGCACTTACTAATGAAAAACTGTTTTTT. It translates to CAISPQGALTNEKLFF.

The table lists this clone with a few counts. In DNA form, the CDR3 reads TGTGCCAGCAGTTTATGGGGACAGGGTCAGGTCGAGCAGTACTTC. Its translation is CASSLWGQGQVEQYF. This chain connects TRBV28 to TRBJ2-7; 9 nucleotides match TRBD1. The CDR3 is 15 amino acids. Germline trimming cut 0 bases from V and 6 bases from J; bases unmatched to any gene: 6. Germline V lookup: CDR1 MDHEN, CDR2 SYDVKM.

The chain recombines TRBV7-2 with TRBJ1-5; D is undetermined. With 1 base removed from V and 6 bases from J, the gap between germline ends came to 10 bases. The CDR3 has 14 residues. The germline V gene encodes CDR1 SGHTA and CDR2 FQGNSA. The CDR3 here is CASSLGRVAQPQHF. The CDR3 DNA sequence: TGTGCCAGCAGCTTAGGGAGGGTTGCTCAGCCCCAGCATTTT.

The chain has TRBV7-9 and TRBJ1-6, with TRBD1 matching 7 bases. V dropped 4 bases and J dropped 6; count of bases not matched to a gene: 9. Germline assignment: CDR1 SEHNR and CDR2 FQNEAQ (reference sequence). The CDR3 runs 16 residues. Here the CDR3 DNA reads TGTGCCAGCAGCTCACCCGGGACAGATTTTAATTCACCCCTCCACTTT. Amino acid sequence: CASSSPGTDFNSPLHF.

The V gene is TRBV7-3, the J gene TRBJ2-3; 11 positions match TRBD2. Germline loops: CDR1 SGHTA, CDR2 FQGTGA. The CDR3 length is 15 residues. Losses at the gene ends were 5 bases for V and 5 bases for J; bases not matched to a gene: 6. DNA of the CDR3: TGTGCCAGCAGCCGTAGCGGGAGGGCGGGAGATACGCAGTATTTT. Amino acid sequence: CASSRSGRAGDTQYF.

J is TRBJ2-7 and V is TRBV6-1, with 11 bases matching TRBD1. This CDR3 spans 14 amino acids. V lost 3 bases, J lost 7 bases, and 5 bases stayed unmatched. CDR1 and CDR2 from the germline V gene are MNHNS and SASEGT. The DNA for the CDR3 is TGTGCCAGCAGTGACCGGGACAGGGGGAGAGAGCAGTACTTC. Amino acid sequence: CASSDRDRGREQYF.

The chain carries TRBV18 and TRBJ2-1; no clear D. This CDR3 has 13 residues. V lost 2 bases and J 10 bases, leaving 12 bases between the germline ends. Germline V gene lookup returns CDR1 KGHSH and CDR2 LQKENI. DNA of the CDR3: TGTGCCAGCTCACCAGGGTCCCTCAGGGAGCAGTTCTTC. This codes for CASSPGSLREQFF. The full variable domain, its missing parts supplied by reference TRBV18 and TRBJ2-1, is NAGVMQNPRHLVRRRGQEARLRCSPMKGHSHVYWYRQLPEEGLKFMVYLQKENIIDESGMPKERFSAEFPKEGPSILRIQQVVRGDSAAYFCASSPGSLREQFFGPGTRLTVL.

The chain couples TRBV7-2 to TRBJ2-3, with a tentative D call TRBD2 (6 bases). V dropped 2 bases and J dropped 2 bases, with 11 bases sitting between them. The germline V gene encodes CDR1 SGHTA and CDR2 FQGNSA. The CDR3 runs to 15 residues. The CDR3 spells CASSLMAGPTDTQYF. The CDR3 DNA reads as TGTGCCAGCAGCTTAATGGCGGGGCCCACAGATACGCAGTATTTT.

The chain recombines TRBV15 with TRBJ2-1, with D perhaps TRBD2 (5 bases). V lost 0 bases and J lost 6, with 18 bases in between. CDR3 length: 17 residues. Germline lookup yields CDR1 LNHNV and CDR2 YYDKDF (reference sequence). The CDR3 sequence is CATSRDWGVESSNEQFF. The CDR3 bases are TGTGCCACCAGCAGAGATTGGGGAGTCGAGAGCTCCAATGAGCAGTTCTTC.

This chain joins TRBV19 and TRBJ1-1, with D possibly TRBD1 on 5 matching bases. This CDR3 comprises 15 residues. CDR1 and CDR2 from the germline V gene are LNHDA and SQIVND (reference sequence). With 3 bases removed from V and 1 base from J, the gap between germline ends came to 12 bases. Here the CDR3 DNA reads TGTGCCAGTAGTATTGGCTCGACAGCGAACACTGAAGCTTTCTTT. Translation: CASSIGSTANTEAFF.

The gene calls are TRBV6-5 and TRBJ2-3; unclear D gene. The germline V gene encodes CDR1 MNHEY and CDR2 SVGAGI. The CDR3 consists of 14 residues. V was pared by 5 bases and J by 0 bases, with 9 bases between. CDR3 DNA: TGTGCCAGCAGTGTAGGAGAGAGCACAGATACGCAGTATTTT. Encoded protein: CASSVGESTDTQYF.

This clone came up a few times. V gene TRBV7-3 combines with J gene TRBJ2-1; the match to TRBD1 covers 8 bases. CDR3 length: 14 residues. Germline V gene sequence: CDR1 SGHTA, CDR2 FQGTGA. The trim removed 6 bases at V and 10 bases at J, leaving 11 bases unmatched. The CDR3 DNA reads as TGTGCCAGCAGTTTCGGCGCAGGGGGCAGGGAGCAGTTCTTC. It specifies CASSFGAGGREQFF.

V and J are TRBV5-4 and TRBJ2-7, with 8 bases identical to TRBD2. The CDR3 runs to 16 residues. CDR1 is SGHNT, CDR2 YYREEE, per germline (reference sequence). V dropped 4 bases and J dropped 0; count of bases not matched to a gene: 9. CDR3 protein: CASSLGGAGASYEQYF. For the CDR3, the DNA is TGTGCCAGCAGCCTGGGTGGAGCGGGGGCCTCCTACGAGCAGTACTTC.

The CDR3 bases are TGTGCCTGGAGTCTTGGCGGGAGGAGAGATACGCAGTATTTT. This sequence encodes CAWSLGGRRDTQYF. This chain links TRBV30 with TRBJ2-3; 8 bases are shared with TRBD2. This CDR3 has 14 amino acids. V lost 2 bases and J lost 5; bases outside the gene matches: 6. The V gene's germline CDR1 is GTSNPN and CDR2 SVGIG (reference sequence).

V gene TRBV29-1 combines with J gene TRBJ1-1; possible D gene TRBD1, 5 bases. Trimming left V 4 bases short and J 4 bases short, with 19 bases between. Looked up from germline, CDR1 is SQVTM and CDR2 is ANQGSEA. The CDR3 contains 15 residues. CDR3 residues: CSVGFMGRRGTEAFF. Written as DNA, the CDR3 is TGCAGCGTTGGTTTTATGGGGCGGAGGGGCACTGAAGCTTTCTTT.

This clone was recorded only once. The rearrangement uses TRBV11-2 and TRBJ1-6, with D possibly TRBD1 on 6 matching bases. Trimming took 4 bases from V and 10 from J, leaving 20 bases between them. The CDR3 runs 16 residues. The germline V gene has CDR1 SGHAT and CDR2 FQNNGV. DNA of the CDR3: TGTGCCAGCAGCTCCACACAGGGTTCAGCCCTGTCACCCCTCCACTTT. Translated: CASSSTQGSALSPLHF.